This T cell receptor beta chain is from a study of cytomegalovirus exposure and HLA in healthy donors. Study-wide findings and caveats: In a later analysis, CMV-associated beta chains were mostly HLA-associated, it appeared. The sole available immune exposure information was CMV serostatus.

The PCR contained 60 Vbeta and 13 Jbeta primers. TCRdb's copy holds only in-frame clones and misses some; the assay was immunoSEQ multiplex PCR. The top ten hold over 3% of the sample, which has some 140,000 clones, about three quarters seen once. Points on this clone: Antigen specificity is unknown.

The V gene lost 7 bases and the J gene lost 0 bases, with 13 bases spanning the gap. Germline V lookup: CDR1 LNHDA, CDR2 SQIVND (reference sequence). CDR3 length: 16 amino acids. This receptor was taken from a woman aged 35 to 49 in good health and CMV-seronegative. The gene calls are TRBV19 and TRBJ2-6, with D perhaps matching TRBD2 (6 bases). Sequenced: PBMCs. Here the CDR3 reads CASTHGGVSGANVLTF. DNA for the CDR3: TGTGCCAGTACCCATGGAGGGGTCTCTGGGGCCAACGTCCTGACTTTC.